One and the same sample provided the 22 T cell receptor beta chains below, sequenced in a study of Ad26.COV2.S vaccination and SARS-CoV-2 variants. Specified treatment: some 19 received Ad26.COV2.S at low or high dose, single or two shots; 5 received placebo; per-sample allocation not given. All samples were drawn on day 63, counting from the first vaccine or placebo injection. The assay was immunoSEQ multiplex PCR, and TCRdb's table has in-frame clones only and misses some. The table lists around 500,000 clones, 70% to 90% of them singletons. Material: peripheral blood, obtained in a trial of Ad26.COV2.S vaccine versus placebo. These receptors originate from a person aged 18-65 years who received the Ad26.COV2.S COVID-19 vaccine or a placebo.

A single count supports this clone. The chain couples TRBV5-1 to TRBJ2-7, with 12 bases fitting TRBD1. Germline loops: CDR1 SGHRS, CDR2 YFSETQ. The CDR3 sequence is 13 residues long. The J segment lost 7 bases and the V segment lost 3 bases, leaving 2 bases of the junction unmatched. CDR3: CASSSGQGAEQYF. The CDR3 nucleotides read TGCGCCAGCAGCTCGGGACAGGGGGCAGAGCAGTACTTC.

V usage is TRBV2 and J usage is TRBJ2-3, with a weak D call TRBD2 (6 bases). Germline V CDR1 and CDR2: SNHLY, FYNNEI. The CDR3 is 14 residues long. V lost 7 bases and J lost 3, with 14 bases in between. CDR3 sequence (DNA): TGTGCCAGCATGCGGGACTTCCTGACAGATACGCAGTATTTT. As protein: CASMRDFLTDTQYF.

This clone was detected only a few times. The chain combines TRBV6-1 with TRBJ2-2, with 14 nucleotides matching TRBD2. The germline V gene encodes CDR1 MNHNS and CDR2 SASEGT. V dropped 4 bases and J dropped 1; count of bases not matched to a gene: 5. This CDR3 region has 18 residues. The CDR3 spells CASSGGLAGVWNTGELFF. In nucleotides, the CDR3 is TGTGCCAGCAGTGGGGGACTAGCGGGAGTATGGAACACCGGGGAGCTGTTTTTT.

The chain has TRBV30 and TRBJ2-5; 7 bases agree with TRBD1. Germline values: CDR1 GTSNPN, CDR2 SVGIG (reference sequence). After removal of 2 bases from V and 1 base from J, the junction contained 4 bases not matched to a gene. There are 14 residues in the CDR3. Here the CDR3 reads CAWSLGTAQETQYF. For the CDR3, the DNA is TGTGCCTGGAGTTTAGGGACAGCCCAAGAGACCCAGTACTTC.

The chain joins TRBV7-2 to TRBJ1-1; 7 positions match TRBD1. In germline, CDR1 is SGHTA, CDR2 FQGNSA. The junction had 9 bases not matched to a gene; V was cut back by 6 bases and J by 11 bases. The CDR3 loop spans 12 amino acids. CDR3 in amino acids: CASRQGQLNAFF. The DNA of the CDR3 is TGTGCCAGCAGACAGGGACAGCTTAACGCTTTCTTT.

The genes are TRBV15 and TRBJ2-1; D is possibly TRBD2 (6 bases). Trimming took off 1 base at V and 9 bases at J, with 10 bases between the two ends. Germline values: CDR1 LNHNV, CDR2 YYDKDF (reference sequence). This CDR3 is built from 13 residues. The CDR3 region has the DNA TGTGCCACCAGCAGAGCGGGAGTTACTGAGCAGTTCTTC. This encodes CATSRAGVTEQFF.

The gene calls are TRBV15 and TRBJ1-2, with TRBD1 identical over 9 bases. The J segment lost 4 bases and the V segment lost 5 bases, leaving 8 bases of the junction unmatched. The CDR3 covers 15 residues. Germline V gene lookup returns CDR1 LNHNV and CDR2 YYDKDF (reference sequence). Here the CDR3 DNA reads TGTGCCACCAGCTTAAAACAGGGGGCAGGCTATGGCTACACCTTC. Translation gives CATSLKQGAGYGYTF.

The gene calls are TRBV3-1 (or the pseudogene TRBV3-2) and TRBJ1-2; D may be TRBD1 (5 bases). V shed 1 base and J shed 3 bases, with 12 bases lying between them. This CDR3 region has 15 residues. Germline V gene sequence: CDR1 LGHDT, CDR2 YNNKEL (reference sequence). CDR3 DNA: TGTGCCAGCAGCCAAGGTTTCAGGGAGGACTATGGCTACACCTTC. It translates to CASSQGFREDYGYTF.

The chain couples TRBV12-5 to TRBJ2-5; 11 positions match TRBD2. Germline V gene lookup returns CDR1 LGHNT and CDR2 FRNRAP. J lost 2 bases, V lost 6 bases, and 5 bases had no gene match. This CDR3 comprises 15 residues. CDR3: CASGPGLAVQETQYF. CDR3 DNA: TGTGCTAGTGGGCCGGGACTAGCGGTACAAGAGACCCAGTACTTC.

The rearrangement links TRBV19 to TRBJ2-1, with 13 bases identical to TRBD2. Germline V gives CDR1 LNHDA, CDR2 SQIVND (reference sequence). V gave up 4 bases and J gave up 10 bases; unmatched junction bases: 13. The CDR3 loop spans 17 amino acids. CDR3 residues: CASSSGLAGASGWEQFF. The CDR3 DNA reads TGTGCCAGTAGTAGCGGACTAGCGGGGGCCTCGGGATGGGAGCAGTTCTTC. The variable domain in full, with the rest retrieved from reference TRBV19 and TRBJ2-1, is DGGITQSPKYLFRKEGQNVTLSCEQNLNHDAMYWYRQDPGQGLRLIYYSQIVNDFQKGDIAEGYSVSREKKESFPLTVTSAQKNPTAFYLCASSSGLAGASGWEQFFGPGTRLTVL.

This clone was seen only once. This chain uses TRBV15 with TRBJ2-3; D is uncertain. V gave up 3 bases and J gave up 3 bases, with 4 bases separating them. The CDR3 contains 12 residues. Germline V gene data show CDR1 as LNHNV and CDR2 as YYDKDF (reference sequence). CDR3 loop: CATSSGTDTQYF. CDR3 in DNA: TGTGCCACCAGCAGTGGGACAGATACGCAGTATTTT. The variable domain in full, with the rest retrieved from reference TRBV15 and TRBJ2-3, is DAMVIQNPRYQVTQFGKPVTLSCSQTLNHNVMYWYQQKSSQAPKLLFHYYDKDFNNEADTPDNFQSRRPNTSFCFLDIRSPGLGDTAMYLCATSSGTDTQYFGPGTRLTVL.

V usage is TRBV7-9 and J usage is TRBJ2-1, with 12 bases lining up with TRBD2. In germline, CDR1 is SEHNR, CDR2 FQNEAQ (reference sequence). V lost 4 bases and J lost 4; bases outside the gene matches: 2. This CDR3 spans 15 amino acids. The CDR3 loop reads CASSWTSGKYNEQFF. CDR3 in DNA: TGTGCCAGCAGCTGGACTAGCGGGAAATACAATGAGCAGTTCTTC.

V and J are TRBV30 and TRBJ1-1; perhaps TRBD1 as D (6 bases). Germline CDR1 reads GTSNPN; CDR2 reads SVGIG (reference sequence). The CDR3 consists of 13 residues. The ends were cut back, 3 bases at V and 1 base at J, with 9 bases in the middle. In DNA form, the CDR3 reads TGTGCCTGGAGGGAGACAGGGAACACTGAAGCTTTCTTT. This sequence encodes CAWRETGNTEAFF.

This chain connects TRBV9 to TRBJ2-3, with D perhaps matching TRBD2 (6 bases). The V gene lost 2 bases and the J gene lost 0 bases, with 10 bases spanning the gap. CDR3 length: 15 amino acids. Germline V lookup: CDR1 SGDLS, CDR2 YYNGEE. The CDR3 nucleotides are TGTGCCAGCAGCGTCTCGAGCGGGAGCACAGATACGCAGTATTTT. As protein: CASSVSSGSTDTQYF.

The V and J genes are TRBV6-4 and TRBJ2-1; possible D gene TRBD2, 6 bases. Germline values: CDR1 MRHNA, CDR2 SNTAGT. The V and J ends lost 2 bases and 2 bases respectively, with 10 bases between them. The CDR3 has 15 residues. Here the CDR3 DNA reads TGTGCCAGCAGTGACATCGGGAGCCCCTACAATGAGCAGTTCTTC. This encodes CASSDIGSPYNEQFF.

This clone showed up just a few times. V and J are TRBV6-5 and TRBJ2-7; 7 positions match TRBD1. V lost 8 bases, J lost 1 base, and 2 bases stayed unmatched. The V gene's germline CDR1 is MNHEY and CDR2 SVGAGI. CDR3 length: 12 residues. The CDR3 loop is CASADRSYEQYF. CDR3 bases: TGTGCCAGCGCGGACAGGTCCTACGAGCAGTACTTC.

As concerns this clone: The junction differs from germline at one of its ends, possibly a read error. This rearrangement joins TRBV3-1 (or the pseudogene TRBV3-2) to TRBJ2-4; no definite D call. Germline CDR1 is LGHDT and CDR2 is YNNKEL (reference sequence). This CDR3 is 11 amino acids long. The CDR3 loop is CASSQGLGLNF. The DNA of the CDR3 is TGTGCCAGCAGCCAAGGATTAGGCCTTAACTTC.

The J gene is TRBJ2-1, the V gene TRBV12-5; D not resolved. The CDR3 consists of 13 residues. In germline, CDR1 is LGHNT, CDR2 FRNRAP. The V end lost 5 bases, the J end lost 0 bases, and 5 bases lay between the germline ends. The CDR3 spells CASGLSSYNEQFF. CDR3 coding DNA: TGTGCTAGTGGTCTCTCCTCCTACAATGAGCAGTTCTTC.

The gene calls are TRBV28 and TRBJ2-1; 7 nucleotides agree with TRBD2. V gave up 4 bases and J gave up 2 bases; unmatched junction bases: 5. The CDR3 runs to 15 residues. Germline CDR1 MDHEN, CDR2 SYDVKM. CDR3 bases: TGTGCCAGCAGTTCGGGACTACCGGCCTACAATGAGCAGTTCTTC. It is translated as CASSSGLPAYNEQFF.

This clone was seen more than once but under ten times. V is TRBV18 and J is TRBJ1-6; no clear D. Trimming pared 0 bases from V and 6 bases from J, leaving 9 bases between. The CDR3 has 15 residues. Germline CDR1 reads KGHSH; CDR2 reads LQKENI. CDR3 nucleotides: TGTGCCAGCTCACCACCGGAAGGCGCTAATTCACCCCTCCACTTT. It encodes CASSPPEGANSPLHF.

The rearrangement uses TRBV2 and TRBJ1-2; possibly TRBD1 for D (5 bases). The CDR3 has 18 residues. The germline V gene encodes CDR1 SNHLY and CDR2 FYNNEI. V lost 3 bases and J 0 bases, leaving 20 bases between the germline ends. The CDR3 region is CASSDGLLSRDSNYGYTF. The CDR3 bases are TGTGCCAGCAGTGATGGGCTTCTAAGCAGGGACTCTAACTATGGCTACACCTTC.

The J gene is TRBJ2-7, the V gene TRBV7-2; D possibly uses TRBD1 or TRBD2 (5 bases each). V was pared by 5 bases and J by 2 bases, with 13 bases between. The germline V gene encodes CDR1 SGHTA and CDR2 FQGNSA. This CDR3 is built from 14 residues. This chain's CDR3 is CASSQQTGPYEQYF. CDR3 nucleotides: TGTGCCAGCAGCCAGCAGACGGGACCCTACGAGCAGTACTTC. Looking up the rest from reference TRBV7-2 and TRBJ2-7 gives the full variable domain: GAGVSQSPSNKVTEKGKDVELRCDPISGHTALYWYRQSLGQGLEFLIYFQGNSAPDKSGLPSDRFSAERTGGSVSTLTIQRTQQEDSAVYLCASSQQTGPYEQYFGPGTRLTVT.